The next 24 T cell receptor beta chains were all read from a single sample in a study of T cell repertoires in ileal Crohn's disease. Data came from immunoSEQ multiplex PCR; TCRdb stores just in-frame clones and leaves some out. The sample carries around 9,800 clones, around 86% recorded once. As to time point: inflamed ileum from the surgical specimen. Sample: ileal tissue. These receptors originate from an adult with Crohn's disease.

This clone has just a few counts. This chain uses TRBV7-9 with TRBJ1-1, with 7 positions matching TRBD1. The CDR3 covers 17 residues. V was clipped by 1 base and J by 2 bases; unmatched bases: 10. Germline loops: CDR1 SEHNR, CDR2 FQNEAQ (reference sequence). This chain's CDR3 is CASSLDTGRGPNTEAFF. The CDR3 nucleotides read TGTGCCAGCAGCTTAGATACAGGGAGGGGGCCTAACACTGAAGCTTTCTTT.

The rearrangement joins TRBV10-1 to TRBJ2-1; perhaps TRBD2 as D (6 bases). V lost 5 bases, J lost 5 bases, and 16 bases lay in between. Germline CDR1 reads WNHNN; CDR2 reads SYGVQD (reference sequence). The CDR3 sequence is 15 residues long. This CDR3 is CASSTGGFENNEQFF. CDR3 DNA sequence: TGCGCCAGCAGTACCGGGGGATTTGAAAACAATGAGCAGTTCTTC.

The chain recombines TRBV7-2 with TRBJ1-2; D remains unclear. V dropped 5 bases and J dropped 2 bases, with 6 bases sitting between them. The germline gives CDR1 SGHTA, CDR2 FQGNSA. This CDR3 is built from 12 residues. CDR3 region: CASSQRNYGYTF. The DNA for the CDR3 is TGTGCCAGCAGCCAAAGGAACTATGGCTACACCTTC. The full variable domain, completed using reference TRBV7-2 and TRBJ1-2, is GAGVSQSPSNKVTEKGKDVELRCDPISGHTALYWYRQSLGQGLEFLIYFQGNSAPDKSGLPSDRFSAERTGGSVSTLTIQRTQQEDSAVYLCASSQRNYGYTFGSGTRLTVV.

The gene calls are TRBV5-1 and TRBJ2-7, with D uncertain. The CDR3 consists of 12 residues. Germline V CDR1 and CDR2: SGHRS, YFSETQ. Trimming cost V 8 bases and J 2 bases, with 11 bases left between them. This chain's CDR3 is CASRVGPYEQYV. The CDR3, as DNA: TGCGCCAGTCGAGTGGGCCCCTACGAGCAGTACGTC.

This clone was counted once. The gene calls are TRBV13 and TRBJ1-2; 8 bases align to TRBD1. The germline CDR1 and CDR2 sequences are PRHDT and FYEKMQ (reference sequence). CDR3 size: 14 residues. V was pared by 7 bases and J by 8 bases, with 12 bases of the junction left unmatched. The CDR3 loop reads CASIRTGQTEGYTF. The DNA of the CDR3 is TGTGCCAGCATTCGGACAGGGCAAACGGAGGGCTACACCTTC. Combining the CDR3 with reference TRBV13 and TRBJ1-2 gives the whole variable domain AAGVIQSPRHLIKEKRETATLKCYPIPRHDTVYWYQQGPGQDPQFLISFYEKMQSDKGSIPDRFSAQQFSDYHSELNMSSLELGDSALYFCASIRTGQTEGYTFGSGTRLTVV.

The chain employs TRBV6-1 and TRBJ1-1, with a weak D call TRBD1 (6 bases). Germline values: CDR1 MNHNS, CDR2 SASEGT. The CDR3 sequence is 14 residues long. Trimming left V 9 bases short and J 1 base short, with 15 bases between. CDR3 coding DNA: TGTGCCAGTCGCCTAGAGGGGGGGAACACTGAAGCTTTCTTT. Amino acids: CASRLEGGNTEAFF.

V is TRBV7-9 and J is TRBJ2-2; perhaps TRBD2 as D (6 bases). V was pared by 4 bases and J by 2 bases, with 17 bases between. Germline V gene lookup returns CDR1 SEHNR and CDR2 FQNEAQ (reference sequence). The CDR3 totals 17 residues. The CDR3 loop reads CASSSPLGTYNTGELFF. As DNA, the CDR3 is TGTGCCAGCAGCTCCCCCTTAGGGACTTATAACACCGGGGAGCTGTTTTTT.

This sequence joins TRBV4-2 and TRBJ2-7; D unclear. V dropped 4 bases and J dropped 6 bases, with 19 bases sitting between them. This CDR3 comprises 15 residues. Germline CDR1 is LGHNA and CDR2 is YNFKEQ. CDR3 nucleotides: TGTGCCAGCAGCCCACGGGCACCAGCCTCGAGCGAGCAGTACTTC. Its translation: CASSPRAPASSEQYF.

This clone was seen only a few times. The gene calls are TRBV15 and TRBJ1-1; the match to TRBD1 covers 9 bases. The trim removed 2 bases at V and 9 bases at J, leaving 4 bases unmatched. CDR1 is LNHNV, CDR2 YYDKDF, per germline (reference sequence). The CDR3 totals 13 residues. CDR3: CATSRPGQGQAFF. DNA for the CDR3: TGTGCCACCAGCAGACCGGGACAGGGCCAAGCTTTCTTT.

V is TRBV2 and J is TRBJ1-1, with 9 bases aligning to TRBD1. CDR3 length: 13 amino acids. Per the germline V gene, CDR1 is SNHLY and CDR2 is FYNNEI. Trimming removed 2 bases from V and 7 bases from J; junction bases left unmatched: 2. The CDR3 protein is CASSETGGGEAFF. The CDR3 DNA reads TGTGCCAGCAGTGAAACAGGGGGCGGTGAAGCTTTCTTT. The full variable domain, in which reference TRBV2 and TRBJ1-1 provide the parts outside the CDR3, is EPEVTQTPSHQVTQMGQEVILRCVPISNHLYFYWYRQILGQKVEFLVSFYNNEISEKSEIFDDQFSVERPDGSNFTLKIRSTKLEDSAMYFCASSETGGGEAFFGQGTRLTVV.

The J gene is TRBJ2-1, the V gene TRBV25-1; D is ambiguous. The CDR3 is 12 residues long. Per germline, CDR1 MGHDK and CDR2 SYGVNS. With 6 bases removed from V and 5 bases from J, the gap between germline ends came to 8 bases. CDR3 DNA: TGTGCCAGCAGAGCCTCTGACAATGAGCAGTTCTTC. Residues: CASRASDNEQFF. Based on the CDR3 plus reference TRBV25-1 and TRBJ2-1, the full variable domain is EADIYQTPRYLVIGTGKKITLECSQTMGHDKMYWYQQDPGMELHLIHYSYGVNSTEKGDLSSESTVSRIRTEHFPLTLESARPSHTSQYLCASRASDNEQFFGPGTRLTVL.

The rearrangement joins TRBV11-2 to TRBJ1-1, with D possibly matching TRBD1 (6 bases). Germline V gene data show CDR1 as SGHAT and CDR2 as FQNNGV. V was trimmed by 5 bases and J by 2 bases, leaving 15 bases between them. There are 15 residues in the CDR3. The CDR3 sequence is CASSVVQGTNTEAFF. For the CDR3, the DNA is TGTGCCAGCAGCGTAGTACAGGGTACAAACACTGAAGCTTTCTTT.

This clone has more than one count but fewer than ten. The chain links TRBV6-5 to TRBJ1-2; tentatively, D is TRBD1 (5 bases). The CDR3 has 13 amino acids. V lost 2 bases and J lost 4, with 8 bases in between. Germline V CDR1 and CDR2: MNHEY, SVGAGI. The CDR3 loop reads CASSYAGGYGYTF. DNA of the CDR3: TGTGCCAGCAGTTACGCGGGGGGCTATGGCTACACCTTC.

The chain is built from TRBV19 and TRBJ1-2, with TRBD1 identical over 12 bases. CDR1 is LNHDA, CDR2 SQIVND, per germline (reference sequence). With 6 bases clipped from V and 7 bases from J, the junction kept 15 bases outside the gene matches. There are 17 residues in the CDR3. The DNA for the CDR3 is TGTGCCAGTAGCCCCCGGGACAGGGGGCGAGTATTAAGTGGCTACACCTTC. It specifies CASSPRDRGRVLSGYTF.

The V and J genes are TRBV4-1 and TRBJ2-7, with D possibly TRBD1 on 5 matching bases. The CDR3 has 15 residues. V was cut by 2 bases and J by 1 base, with 12 bases left in between. From germline, CDR1 is MGHRA and CDR2 YSYEKL. The CDR3 nucleotides read TGCGCCAGCAGCCAATACTTATCAGGGTCCTACGAGCAGTACGTC. Translation: CASSQYLSGSYEQYV.

V gene TRBV6-5 combines with J gene TRBJ1-2, with D maybe TRBD1 (5 bases). Germline-derived CDR1 and CDR2 are MNHEY and SVGAGI. V lost 2 bases and J lost 6, with 16 bases in between. The CDR3 covers 15 residues. CDR3 residues: CASSYAAGQFHGYTF. DNA of the CDR3: TGTGCCAGCAGTTACGCGGCAGGGCAGTTTCATGGCTACACCTTC.

This chain links TRBV11-2 with TRBJ1-1, with 7 bases fitting TRBD1. CDR1 is SGHAT and CDR2 is FQNNGV in the germline V gene. This CDR3 is built from 14 residues. V lost 4 bases, J lost 3 bases, and 5 bases stayed unmatched. The CDR3 spells CASSSRDSYTEAFF. For the CDR3, the DNA is TGTGCCAGCAGCTCCCGGGACAGCTACACTGAAGCTTTCTTT.

The chain carries TRBV18 and TRBJ1-1; no clear D. Germline lookup yields CDR1 KGHSH and CDR2 LQKENI. The CDR3 covers 11 residues. Deletions cut 3 bases from V and 6 bases from J, with 5 bases between. In DNA form, the CDR3 reads TGTGCCAGCTCACCCTCGTCTGAAGCTTTCTTT. Its protein product is CASSPSSEAFF. Supplemented by reference TRBV18 and TRBJ1-1, the full variable domain reads NAGVMQNPRHLVRRRGQEARLRCSPMKGHSHVYWYRQLPEEGLKFMVYLQKENIIDESGMPKERFSAEFPKEGPSILRIQQVVRGDSAAYFCASSPSSEAFFGQGTRLTVV.

In this sample, this clone turned up once. The V call is TRBV18, the J call TRBJ2-2; D is ambiguous. This CDR3 is built from 15 residues. The germline V and J ends were trimmed by 6 bases and 6 bases, with 17 bases remaining between them. CDR1 is KGHSH, CDR2 LQKENI, per germline. CDR3 DNA: TGTGCCAGCTCCCGCCTAATGGGTACCGCCGGGGAGCTGTTTTTT. Its translation: CASSRLMGTAGELFF.

This chain connects TRBV5-1 to TRBJ2-6; maybe TRBD2 (6 bases). V lost 0 bases and J 2 bases, leaving 6 bases between the germline ends. The CDR3 length is 15 residues. The germline gives CDR1 SGHRS, CDR2 YFSETQ. DNA for the CDR3: TGCGCCAGCAGCTTGGCGGGGGCTGGGGCCAACGTCCTGACTTTC. This gives the protein CASSLAGAGANVLTF.

This chain joins TRBV5-6 and TRBJ1-1; D is undetermined. The CDR3 has 11 residues. Germline-derived CDR1 and CDR2 are SGHDT and YYEEEE. V was trimmed by 0 bases and J by 6 bases, leaving 3 bases between them. CDR3 loop: CASSLEAEAFF. DNA for the CDR3: TGTGCCAGCAGCTTGGAGGCTGAAGCTTTCTTT.

The chain recombines TRBV7-9 with TRBJ1-1, with 10 bases that match TRBD1. J was trimmed by 5 bases and V by 5 bases; bases with no gene match: 11. The CDR3 runs to 16 residues. CDR1 and CDR2 from the germline V gene are SEHNR and FQNEAQ (reference sequence). CDR3 coding DNA: TGTGCCAGCAGCCATAACCGGGACAGGGGTAAGACTGAAGCTTTCTTT. Protein product: CASSHNRDRGKTEAFF.

The chain combines TRBV7-2 with TRBJ2-2; no clear D. V lost 4 bases to trimming and J lost 6 bases, with 15 bases between them. Germline CDR1 reads SGHTA; CDR2 reads FQGNSA. The CDR3 runs to 15 residues. CDR3 sequence reads: CASSSPVKGSGELFF. CDR3 in DNA: TGTGCCAGCAGCTCCCCCGTGAAGGGTTCCGGGGAGCTGTTTTTT.

The DNA of the CDR3 is TGTGCCAGCAGCCCGGCTAGCGGGAGTGCCTACAATGAGCAGTTCTTC. It codes for CASSPASGSAYNEQFF. The chain links TRBV7-2 to TRBJ2-1; TRBD2 matches 10 bases. Germline values: CDR1 SGHTA, CDR2 FQGNSA. The junction had 6 bases not matched to a gene; V was cut back by 5 bases and J by 2 bases. The CDR3 length is 16 residues.